This T cell receptor beta chain is drawn from a study of Ad26.COV2.S vaccination and SARS-CoV-2 variants (dated by TCRdb to the early 2020s). Notes on the research overall: Vaccine-arm donors came from COV1001, a multicentre, randomized, double-blind, placebo-controlled phase I-IIa trial of Ad26.COV2.S in healthy adults. Ad26.COV2.S was administered intramuscularly at 5 x 10^10 or 1 x 10^11 viral particles, either as a single shot or as two shots given 56 days apart. The specificity and breadth of SARS-CoV-2-reactive T cell receptors after Ad26.COV2.S vaccination were assessed by TCRbeta repertoire sequencing. Trial participants were randomized into five groups of five, in which low-dose or high-dose Ad26.COV2.S was given once or twice, or placebo was given on both occasions. Investigators remained blinded to trial group allocation during experiments and outcome assessment. A total of 32 samples were included in the TCR-sequenced set, comprising some 20 Ad26.COV2.S vaccine recipients, 5 placebo recipients and 8 SARS-CoV-2 convalescent individuals. Broad study findings and their caveats: Substantial breadth of spike-specific CD8+ and CD4+ T cell responses was reported after vaccination. Non-spike TCR breadth was comparable between vaccine and placebo recipients, consistent with the vaccine containing only spike. Ad26.COV2.S recipients had higher spike-specific TCR breadth than placebo recipients (P = 0.0014). According to the authors, total T cell responses may have been underestimated by the TCR breadth and depth analyses. Comparing responses between vaccine doses or regimens was not something the study was powered to do.

The immunoSEQ Assay was the method used to sequence TCRbeta CDR3 regions. After extraction, genomic DNA underwent amplification by bias-controlled multiplex PCR, followed by high-throughput sequencing. As for the authors' bioinformatics: To quantify the absolute abundance of each unique TCRbeta CDR3 region, sequences were collapsed and filtered. T cell fraction was estimated by normalizing TCRbeta template counts to usable DNA, with usable DNA measured through amplification of reference genes found in all nucleated cells. Repertoire TCRs were annotated as SARS-CoV-2-specific when V gene, CDR3 amino acid sequence and J gene were exactly matched to a known reactive TCR set. The reference SARS-CoV-2 TCR set came from MIRA and was filtered for enrichment in COVID-19-positive ImmuneCODE repertoires, removing public or cross-reactive TCRs. Using the MIRA antigens, annotated TCRs were further analysed by specific ORF or by position within an ORF. Breadth was defined as the number of annotated unique rearrangements divided by the total number of unique productive rearrangements, and depth was defined as the summed frequency of the annotated unique rearrangements. Group comparisons of TCR breadth used two-sided Wilcoxon rank-sum tests. The immuneACCESS repertoire file appears here via TCRdb, limited to in-frame rearrangements. These files lack a portion of the clones; in checked studies, under half of the deficit traces to unresolved V genes, and the cause of the others is not known. V and J calls and clone size are as listed in that table; D and trimming were resolved from the DNA. The sample table holds about 480,000 clones, of which roughly 87% were seen once. Together, the top ten hold around 13% of the sample.

Turning to this clone: The antigen it recognizes is unknown. Base qualities are not provided; no much larger clone lies one nucleotide away.

This specimen's treatment or condition label, per the study, means: around 19 received Ad26.COV2.S at low or high dose, single or two shots; roughly five received placebo; per-sample allocation not given. For vaccine and placebo recipients, the sequenced repertoires came from samples collected on day 63 after the first injection. In Cohort 1b, about 25 adults aged 18-55 years were enrolled at a single site in Boston, USA, between 29 July and 7 August 2020. Ad26.COV2.S was a replication-incompetent adenovirus type 26 vector expressing a prefusion-stabilized SARS-CoV-2 spike protein from the original Wuhan strain. The starting material was peripheral blood, obtained in a trial of Ad26.COV2.S vaccine versus placebo. The clonotype originates from a person aged 18-65 years who received the Ad26.COV2.S COVID-19 vaccine or a placebo.

The sequenced DNA: TGTGCCAGCAGCTTGGGCAGGGCTGGGGCCAACGTCCTGACTTTC. It codes for CASSLGRAGANVLTF. The chain couples TRBV5-4 to TRBJ2-6; TRBD1 is possibly the D segment (5 matching bases). V was cut back by 0 bases and J by 2 bases, leaving a gap of 6 bases between them. Measured from the cysteine to the phenylalanine, the CDR3 is 15 residues long. This entry keeps only the CDR3 DNA: 45 bases, framed from base 1. The germline V gene (reference sequence) supplies CDR1 SGHNT and CDR2 YYREEE. With the portions outside the CDR3 filled from the reference TRBV5-4 and TRBJ2-6 genes, the complete variable region becomes ETGVTQSPTHLIKTRGQQVTLRCSSQSGHNTVSWYQQALGQGPQFIFQYYREEENGRGNFPPRFSGLQFPNYSSELNVNALELDDSALYLCASSLGRAGANVLTFGAGSRLTVL.